Sequencing of this TCR beta chain was carried out in a study of T cells in Graves' hyperthyroidism and ophthalmopathy (dated by TCRdb to the late 2010s). Study-wide context: Peripheral blood was collected at initial diagnosis, before any treatment. To identify TCR V-J signatures that set the groups apart, the researchers used a discovery cohort of more than 95 patients, made up of roughly 45 with Graves' ophthalmopathy and 57 with stable Graves' hyperthyroidism. The paper reports TCR Vbeta CDR3 sequencing of 130 to 150 peripheral blood samples: fewer than 50 ophthalmopathy, some 80 hyperthyroidism and 17 progressor patients. Prospective prediction of ophthalmopathy was tested in an independent validation cohort of fewer than 20 hyperthyroidism patients and roughly 16 patients who later progressed to ophthalmopathy. In about 6 Graves' hyperthyroidism patients, the study also compared T-cell repertoires from thyroid tissue with T-cell repertoires from blood. Once sampling was done, hyperthyroidism patients were given methimazole at a starting dose of 30 mg daily, whereas ophthalmopathy patients were given high-dose intravenous methylprednisolone. The 100 or so discovery patients were divided at random into training and test sets in a 7:3 ratio.

Stable Graves' hyperthyroidism was defined as no progression to ophthalmopathy during 18 months of follow-up. Hyperthyroidism patients were newly diagnosed, had a disease duration of under 2 months, and were aged 18 to 65 years. Exclusion was applied to patients with uncontrolled infections, other autoimmune diseases, pregnancy or lactation. Diagnoses were established on the basis of clinical symptoms, serum thyroxine and TRAb, thyroid ultrasound, and orbital computed tomography. PBMCs were separated from approximately 10 ml of fresh peripheral blood using Ficoll-Paque density gradient centrifugation. Total RNA was extracted using Trizol reagent, and RNA quality was assessed on an Agilent 2100 Bioanalyzer. The TCR beta CDR3 regions were amplified from RNA transcripts. The TCR CDR3 was subjected to a first round of RT-PCR using the HTBI primer set and the Qiagen OneStep RT-PCR kit. Libraries were constructed in a second round of multiplex PCR, after which size selection and purification were carried out. Libraries were sequenced paired-end with 100 bp reads on an Illumina HiSeq2000. The published analysis was carried out like this. SOAPnuke was used to process the raw data, throwing out any read that contained adapters or uncalled bases, had a mean Phred below 15, or lacked an exact constant-primer or identifier match. High-quality paired reads were merged using COPE v1.2.5, and each unique nucleotide sequence was defined as a clonotype. MiTCR v1.1 was used to align clonotypes to the IMGT TRBV, TRBD and TRBJ reference segments. The analysis was restricted to V-J combinations with a frequency above 0.0001, which together covered roughly 99% of the repertoires. The TCS score was defined as the ratio of F50 (clonal expansion) to E x V (chaos), calculated using BLOSUM62-based TCRdist between CDR3 peptides within each V-J. Welch's t-statistics and random forest reduced fewer than 600 V-J features to under 15, which were used in a naive Bayes classifier (R e1071). TCRdb redid the processing of the public reads, applying fastp at Q25 and MiXCR, and retained in-frame beta chains. Entries that share a CDR3 protein sequence are merged under the most common genes and DNA. TCRdb, rather than the study authors, made the V and J calls. This sample is represented by hundreds of thousands of distinct CDR3 sequences; less than 15% of them were singletons. The ten largest make up roughly a tenth of the sample.

The paper as a whole reports these results and caveats: Sample size was not statistically predetermined, and investigators were not blinded to group allocation. Most expanded thyroid clonotypes (frequency above 0.001) were also detected in blood, suggesting blood repertoires may reflect thyroid immune responses. A model built on a 13 V-J signature distinguished ophthalmopathy from stable hyperthyroidism, reaching about 89% sensitivity and under 84% specificity in cross-validation and 80%/75% in testing. In validation, progression to ophthalmopathy was predicted by the model with roughly 71% sensitivity and 72.22% specificity, a median of approximately 7.1 months before onset.

The trim is 8 bases for V and 8 bases for J, with a gap of 31 bases between the germline ends. The germline V gene encodes CDR1 DFQATT and CDR2 SNEGSKA (reference sequence). Including cysteine and phenylalanine, the CDR3 has 17 amino acids. Only CDR3 DNA remains: 51 bases, in frame from the first base. This clonotype was observed a handful of times. No cognate antigen has been identified for it. One base away there is no much larger clone; base qualities are not given. Recombination linked TRBV20-1 to TRBJ2-1; TRBD2 could be the D gene, as 5 bases match. This TCR was recovered from a woman aged 18-29 years with Graves' hyperthyroidism. The sequenced material came from blood. The DNA is TGCAGTACCTCCCTCGCGGGTGTCTGGCCCTTACCCGATGAGCAGTTCTTC. Translated, this is CSTSLAGVWPLPDEQFF.